This TCR beta chain was profiled in a study of cytomegalovirus exposure and HLA in healthy donors. This clone came up a few times. The target antigen is unknown. Overall study findings and caveats: The study had only CMV serostatus as immune exposure information. Follow-up analysis seemed to connect common viral pathogens with several of the most significant clusters identified. Association with HLA alleles at 0.05 false discovery rate was found for roughly 17,000 TCR beta sequences in a later analysis. An analysis was carried out at a later point. It showed that HLA-associated TCR beta chains were more clonally expanded than equally common non-associated chains.

The PCR contained 60 Vbeta and 13 Jbeta primers. Generated by immunoSEQ multiplex PCR, the TCRdb table keeps only in-frame clones and is missing some. The sample has 130,000 to 150,000 clones, around 80% seen once. CDR3 length: 16 residues. Germline loops: CDR1 LNHDA, CDR2 SQIVND (reference sequence). V trimming: 3 bases; J trimming: 6 bases; junction bases outside the gene matches: 11. The sequence was collected from a middle-aged man in good health and CMV-seronegative. Sequencing was done on a sample of PBMCs. The chain uses TRBV19 and TRBJ2-1, with TRBD1 matching over 7 bases. CDR3 residues: CASSMEFGQAVNEQFF. CDR3 nucleotides: TGTGCCAGTAGTATGGAATTCGGACAGGCCGTCAATGAGCAGTTCTTC. Full variable domain (outside the CDR3, taken from reference TRBV19 and TRBJ2-1): DGGITQSPKYLFRKEGQNVTLSCEQNLNHDAMYWYRQDPGQGLRLIYYSQIVNDFQKGDIAEGYSVSREKKESFPLTVTSAQKNPTAFYLCASSMEFGQAVNEQFFGPGTRLTVL.